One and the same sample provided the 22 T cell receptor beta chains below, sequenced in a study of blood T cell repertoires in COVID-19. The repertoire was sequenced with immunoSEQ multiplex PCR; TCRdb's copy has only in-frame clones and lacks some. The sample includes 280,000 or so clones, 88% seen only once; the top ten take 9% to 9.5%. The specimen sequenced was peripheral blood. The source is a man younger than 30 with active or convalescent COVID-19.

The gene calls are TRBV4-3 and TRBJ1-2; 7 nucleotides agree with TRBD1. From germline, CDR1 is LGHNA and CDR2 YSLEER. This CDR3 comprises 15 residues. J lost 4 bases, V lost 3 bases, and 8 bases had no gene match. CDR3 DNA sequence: TGCGCCAGCAGCCAGGGGACAGTAGACACCTATGGCTACACCTTC. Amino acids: CASSQGTVDTYGYTF.

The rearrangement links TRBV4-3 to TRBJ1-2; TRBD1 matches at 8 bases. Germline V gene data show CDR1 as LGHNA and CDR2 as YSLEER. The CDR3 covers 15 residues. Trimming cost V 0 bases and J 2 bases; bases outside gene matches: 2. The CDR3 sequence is CASSQENRGNYGYTF. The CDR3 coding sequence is TGCGCCAGCAGCCAAGAAAACAGGGGGAACTATGGCTACACCTTC.

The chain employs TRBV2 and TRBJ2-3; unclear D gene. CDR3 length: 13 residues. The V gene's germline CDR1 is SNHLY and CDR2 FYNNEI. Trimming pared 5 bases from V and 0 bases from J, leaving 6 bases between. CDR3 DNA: TGTGCCAGCAGTTATTATAGCACAGATACGCAGTATTTT. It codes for CASSYYSTDTQYF.

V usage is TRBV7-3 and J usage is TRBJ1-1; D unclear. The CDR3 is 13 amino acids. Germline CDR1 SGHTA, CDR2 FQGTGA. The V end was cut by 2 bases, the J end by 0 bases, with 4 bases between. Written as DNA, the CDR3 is TGTGCCAGCAGCTTAGAGGTGAACACTGAAGCTTTCTTT. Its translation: CASSLEVNTEAFF.

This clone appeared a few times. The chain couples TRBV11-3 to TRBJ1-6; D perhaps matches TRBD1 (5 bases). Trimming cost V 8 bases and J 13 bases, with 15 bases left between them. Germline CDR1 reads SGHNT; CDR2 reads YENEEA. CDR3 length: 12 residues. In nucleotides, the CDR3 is TGTGCCAGCGGAGGGGCATCGGTGCCCCTCCACTTT. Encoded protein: CASGGASVPLHF.

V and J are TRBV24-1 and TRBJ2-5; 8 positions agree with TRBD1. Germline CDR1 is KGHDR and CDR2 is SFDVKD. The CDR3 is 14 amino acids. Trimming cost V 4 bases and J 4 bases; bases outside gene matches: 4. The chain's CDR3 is CATSDPGTGETQYF. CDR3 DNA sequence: TGTGCCACCAGTGACCCCGGGACAGGAGAGACCCAGTACTTC.

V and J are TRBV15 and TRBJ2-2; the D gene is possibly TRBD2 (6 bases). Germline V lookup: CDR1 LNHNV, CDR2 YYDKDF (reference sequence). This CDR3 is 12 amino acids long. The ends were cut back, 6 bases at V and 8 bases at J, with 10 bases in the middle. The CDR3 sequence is CATRPGTGELFF. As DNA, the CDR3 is TGTGCCACCAGACCGGGGACTGGGGAGCTGTTTTTT.

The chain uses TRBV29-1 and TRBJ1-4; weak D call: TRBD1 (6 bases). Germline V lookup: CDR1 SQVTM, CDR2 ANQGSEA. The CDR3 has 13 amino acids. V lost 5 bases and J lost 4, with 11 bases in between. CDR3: CSVLNRDNEKLFF. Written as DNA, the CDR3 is TGCAGCGTTCTGAACAGGGATAATGAAAAACTGTTTTTT.

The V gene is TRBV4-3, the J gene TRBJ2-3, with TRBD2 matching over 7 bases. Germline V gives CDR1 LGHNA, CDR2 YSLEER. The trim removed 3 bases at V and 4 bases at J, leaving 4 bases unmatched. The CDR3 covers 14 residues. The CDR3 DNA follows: TGCGCCAGCAGCCAGGGAGGGGTAGCAGATACGCAGTATTTT. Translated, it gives CASSQGGVADTQYF.

The CDR3 DNA reads as TGTGCCAGCAGCGCCAGCCGACTAGCGGGGGCTTACGAGCAGTACTTC. It translates to CASSASRLAGAYEQYF. The V call is TRBV9, the J call TRBJ2-7; 12 nucleotides line up with TRBD2. The junction had 8 bases not matched to a gene; V was cut back by 3 bases and J by 4 bases. Germline CDR1 reads SGDLS; CDR2 reads YYNGEE. The CDR3 contains 16 residues. Full variable domain (remainder filled in from reference TRBV9 and TRBJ2-7): DSGVTQTPKHLITATGQRVTLRCSPRSGDLSVYWYQQSLDQGLQFLIQYYNGEERAKGNILERFSAQQFPDLHSELNLSSLELGDSALYFCASSASRLAGAYEQYFGPGTRLTVT.

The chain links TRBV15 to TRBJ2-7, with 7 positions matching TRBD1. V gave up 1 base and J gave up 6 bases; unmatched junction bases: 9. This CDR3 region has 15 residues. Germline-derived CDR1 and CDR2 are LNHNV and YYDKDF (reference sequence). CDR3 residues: CATSRADREHAEQYF. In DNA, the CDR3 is TGTGCCACCAGCAGAGCCGACAGGGAGCACGCCGAGCAGTACTTC. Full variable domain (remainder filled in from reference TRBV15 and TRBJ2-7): DAMVIQNPRYQVTQFGKPVTLSCSQTLNHNVMYWYQQKSSQAPKLLFHYYDKDFNNEADTPDNFQSRRPNTSFCFLDIRSPGLGDTAMYLCATSRADREHAEQYFGPGTRLTVT.

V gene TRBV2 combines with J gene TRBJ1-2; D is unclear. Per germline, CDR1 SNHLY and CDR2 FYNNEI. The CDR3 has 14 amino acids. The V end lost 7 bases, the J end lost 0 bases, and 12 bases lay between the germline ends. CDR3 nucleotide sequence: TGTGCCAGCATCGAAGGCGGAGCTAACTATGGCTACACCTTC. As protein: CASIEGGANYGYTF.

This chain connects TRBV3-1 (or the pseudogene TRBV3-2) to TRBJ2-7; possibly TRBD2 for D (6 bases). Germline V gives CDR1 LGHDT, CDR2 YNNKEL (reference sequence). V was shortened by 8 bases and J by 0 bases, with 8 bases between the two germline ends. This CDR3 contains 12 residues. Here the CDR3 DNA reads TGTGCCAGCCACGGGGGCTCCTACGAGCAGTACTTC. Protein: CASHGGSYEQYF.

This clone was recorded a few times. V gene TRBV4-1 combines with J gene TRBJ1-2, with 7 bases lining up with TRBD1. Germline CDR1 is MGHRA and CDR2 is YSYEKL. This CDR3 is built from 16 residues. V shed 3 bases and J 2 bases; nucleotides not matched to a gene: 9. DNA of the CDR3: TGCGCCAGCAGCCAGTCCCGACAGGGATTAAACTATGGCTACACCTTC. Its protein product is CASSQSRQGLNYGYTF.

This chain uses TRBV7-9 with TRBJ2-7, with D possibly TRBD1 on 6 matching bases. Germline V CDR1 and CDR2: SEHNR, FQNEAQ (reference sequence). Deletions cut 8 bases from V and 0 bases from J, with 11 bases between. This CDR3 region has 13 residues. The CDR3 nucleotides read TGTGCCAGCGGGCAGGGGAGCTCCTACGAGCAGTACTTC. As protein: CASGQGSSYEQYF.

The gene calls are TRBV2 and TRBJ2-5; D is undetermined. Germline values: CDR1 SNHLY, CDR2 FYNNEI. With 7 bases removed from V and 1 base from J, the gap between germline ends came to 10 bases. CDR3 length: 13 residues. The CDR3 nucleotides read TGTGCCAGCATAGCAGCGAGCCAAGAGACCCAGTACTTC. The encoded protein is CASIAASQETQYF.

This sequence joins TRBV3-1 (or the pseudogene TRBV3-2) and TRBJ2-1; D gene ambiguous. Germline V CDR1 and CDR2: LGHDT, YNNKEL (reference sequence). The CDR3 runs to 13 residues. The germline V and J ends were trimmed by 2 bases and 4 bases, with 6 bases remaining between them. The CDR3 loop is CASSQSRYNEQFF. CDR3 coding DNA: TGTGCCAGCAGCCAAAGCCGGTACAATGAGCAGTTCTTC.

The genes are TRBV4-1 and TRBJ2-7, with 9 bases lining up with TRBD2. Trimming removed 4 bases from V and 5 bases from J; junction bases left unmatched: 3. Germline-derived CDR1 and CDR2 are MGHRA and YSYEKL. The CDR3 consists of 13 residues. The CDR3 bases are TGCGCCAGCAGCCCTAGCGGGGTTGACGAGCAGTACTTC. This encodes CASSPSGVDEQYF.

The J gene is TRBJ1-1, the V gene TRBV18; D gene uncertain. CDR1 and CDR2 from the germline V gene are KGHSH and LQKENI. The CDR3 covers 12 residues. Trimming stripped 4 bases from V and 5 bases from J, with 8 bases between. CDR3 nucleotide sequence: TGTGCCAGCTCACGGGAGAGGACTGAAGCTTTCTTT. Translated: CASSRERTEAFF.

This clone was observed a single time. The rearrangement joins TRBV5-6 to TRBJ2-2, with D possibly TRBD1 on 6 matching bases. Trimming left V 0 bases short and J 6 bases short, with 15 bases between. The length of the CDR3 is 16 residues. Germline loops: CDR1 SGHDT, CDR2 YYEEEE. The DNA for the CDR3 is TGTGCCAGCAGCTTGGCAGGGGCCGGGCAGGCCGGGGAGCTGTTTTTT. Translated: CASSLAGAGQAGELFF.

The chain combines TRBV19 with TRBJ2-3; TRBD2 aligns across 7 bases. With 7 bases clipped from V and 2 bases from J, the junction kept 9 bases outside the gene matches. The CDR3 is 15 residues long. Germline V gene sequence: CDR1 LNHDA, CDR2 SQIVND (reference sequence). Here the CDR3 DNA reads TGTGCCAGTACCTCGACTAGCCTGAACACAGATACGCAGTATTTT. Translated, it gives CASTSTSLNTDTQYF. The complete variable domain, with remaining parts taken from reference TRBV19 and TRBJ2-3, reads DGGITQSPKYLFRKEGQNVTLSCEQNLNHDAMYWYRQDPGQGLRLIYYSQIVNDFQKGDIAEGYSVSREKKESFPLTVTSAQKNPTAFYLCASTSTSLNTDTQYFGPGTRLTVL.

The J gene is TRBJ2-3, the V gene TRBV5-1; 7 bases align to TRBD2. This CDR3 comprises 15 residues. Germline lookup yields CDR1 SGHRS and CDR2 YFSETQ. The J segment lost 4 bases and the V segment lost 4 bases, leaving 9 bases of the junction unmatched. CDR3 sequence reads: CASSPSGLPPDTQYF. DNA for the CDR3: TGCGCCAGCAGCCCCTCGGGACTACCACCAGATACGCAGTATTTT.